This TCR beta chain is drawn from a study of blood T cell repertoires in COVID-19 (dated by TCRdb to about 2020). Background on the whole study: The collaborator samples originated in the United States, Italy and Spain and spanned the acute and convalescent phases of COVID-19. The material from the prospective study consisted of cDNA or gDNA derived from T cells, B-cell-depleted T cells, or PBMCs. The sample metadata nearly always contained a de-identified subject ID, COVID-19 status, age in years and sex. The samples were drawn from two sources: the first 160 participants of the ongoing ImmuneRACE study, and 950 to 1,500 subjects contributed by 6 global collaborators. The repertoires were released in a freely available public database meant as a resource for research on the immune response to SARS-CoV-2. Deeply sampled blood TCRbeta repertoires from subjects exposed to, actively infected with, or recovered from COVID-19 were included in the dataset. Where HLA class I and class II types were available, the types were taken from metadata supplied by the sample provider, not from assay-based typing.

TCRbeta CDR3 regions were amplified from genomic DNA by means of the immunoSEQ Assay, a bias-controlled multiplex PCR. Per the source publication's procedure: The number of nucleated cells in each sample was estimated by amplification of reference gene primers within the assay. To quantify the absolute abundance of each unique TCRbeta CDR3 rearrangement, sequence reads were collapsed and filtered. For each sample, productive Simpson clonality was calculated by taking the square root of Simpson's diversity index across productive rearrangements. TCRdb holds this immuneACCESS table with in-frame rearrangements only. Some clones are missing; in checked studies, unresolved V genes explain under half, and the rest has no known cause. From that table come the V and J calls and clone size; the DNA was used to work out D and trimming. The sample has 50,000 or so clones on record, 83% of them singletons. The ten largest clones capture about 7.2% of the sample.

The CDR1 and CDR2 encoded by the germline V gene are MGHDK and SYGVNS. The CDR3 runs 15 amino acids, cysteine and phenylalanine included. Only the CDR3 DNA is retained, 45 bases long and in frame from the first base. For this chain, trimming is 3 bases at the V end and 0 bases at the J end, and the number of junction bases without a gene match is 2. The collaborating institutions used their own protocols to collect whole blood in K2EDTA tubes. For TCRbeta analysis, collaborator samples were shipped as frozen whole blood, as isolated PBMCs, or as DNA extracted from either sample type. Turning to this clone: Its antigen remains unidentified. The sample holds no much larger clone one base away, and base qualities are not on file.

Results the study describes overall, beyond this receptor: Clinical and demographic metadata were provided uncurated, with the amount varying by source and participant.

The rearranged chain carries TRBV25-1 and TRBJ2-3, and TRBD2 aligns with 8 junction nucleotides. This clonotype originated in a man aged 60 to 75 with active COVID-19. The specimen was peripheral blood. Here is the DNA: TGTGCCAGCAGTGAGCTAGCGGGTAGCACAGATACGCAGTATTTT. Translation gives CASSELAGSTDTQYF.